This T cell receptor (beta chain) is drawn from a study of blood T cell repertoires in COVID-19. Overall study: The samples span acute and convalescent COVID-19 from the United States, Italy and Spain. From T cells, B-cell-depleted T cells, or PBMCs came the material, which was cDNA or gDNA.

CDR1 and CDR2 from the germline V gene are MNHNY and SVGAGI (reference sequence). V was clipped by 2 bases and J by 5 bases; unmatched bases: 7. This CDR3 is 16 amino acids long. Authors' data handling: Cell counts per sample came from amplifying reference gene primers. Sequenced by immunoSEQ multiplex PCR; TCRdb stores in-frame clones only, minus some. That table is the source of V, J and clone size, and D and trimming were worked out from the DNA. The table has 150,000 to 200,000 clones, approximately 87% seen once. Sample: peripheral blood. The chain couples TRBV6-6 to TRBJ1-5, with TRBD1 matching 9 bases. The origin of this receptor is a woman between 65 and 79 years old with COVID-19, enrolled during active disease. CDR3 DNA sequence: TGTGCCAGCAGTTACGCCCCCGGGACAGGGTATCAGCCCCAGCATTTT. This gives the protein CASSYAPGTGYQPQHF.